The clone carrying this TCR beta chain appeared many times. The length of the CDR3 is 14 residues. Per the germline V gene, CDR1 is KGHSH and CDR2 is LQKENI. Trimming took 5 bases from V and 3 from J, leaving 13 bases between them. These data come from a study of T cells in Graves' hyperthyroidism and ophthalmopathy. Researchers took RNA transcripts and amplified the TCR beta CDR3 regions from them. In the first-round RT-PCR of the TCR CDR3, the HTBI primer set was used. TCRdb fed the multiplex PCR reads into MiXCR, producing one record per CDR3 protein. The table lists under 450,000 distinct CDR3 sequences, about 15% of them singletons.

This clonotype was obtained from a woman under 30 with Graves' hyperthyroidism. The sequenced sample was blood. This chain joins TRBV18 and TRBJ1-1; tentative D call: TRBD1 (6 bases). Written as DNA, the CDR3 is TGTGCCAGCTCAACCCAGGGGACTGACACTGAAGCTTTCTTT. This translates into CASSTQGTDTEAFF.